The present T cell receptor beta chain was sequenced within a study of vaccination and CD4 T cells after COVID-19. Study summary: Typically, post-vaccine samples were obtained a median 72 days after dose two, within a range of 14 to 241. Cells were stimulated with overlapping spike peptides from SARS-CoV-2, HCoV-NL63, HCoV-OC43 and HCoV-229E. Study-level points and caveats: Only post-vaccination samples contained a median about 90% of the reactive clones in convalescent patients.

The Oncomine TCR Beta short-read assay sequenced DNA from cultured CD4+ T cells. TCRdb fed the PCR reads into MiXCR, producing one record per CDR3 protein. The data show tens of thousands of distinct CDR3 sequences, about 61% seen once. Regarding this clonotype: What it binds is not known.

Treatment given: roughly 11-day PBMC culture with coronavirus spike peptide pools or control peptides (ViraFEST assay). Expansion of antigen-specific T cells with peptide pools by ViraFEST preceded sequencing of TCRs. The specimen was CD4+ T cells from blood, cultured in vitro, collected after SARS-CoV-2 vaccination. The origin of this receptor is a human donor who received a COVID-19 vaccine.

CDR3 sequence (DNA): TGTGCCACCAGTGGGACTAGCGGGGGAAAAGATACGCAGTATTTT. This codes for CATSGTSGGKDTQYF. The J gene is TRBJ2-3, the V gene TRBV24-1, with 13 positions matching TRBD2. The CDR3 spans 15 residues. With V trimmed by 5 bases and J by 5 bases, 3 bases remained unmatched. CDR1 is KGHDR, CDR2 SFDVKD, per germline.